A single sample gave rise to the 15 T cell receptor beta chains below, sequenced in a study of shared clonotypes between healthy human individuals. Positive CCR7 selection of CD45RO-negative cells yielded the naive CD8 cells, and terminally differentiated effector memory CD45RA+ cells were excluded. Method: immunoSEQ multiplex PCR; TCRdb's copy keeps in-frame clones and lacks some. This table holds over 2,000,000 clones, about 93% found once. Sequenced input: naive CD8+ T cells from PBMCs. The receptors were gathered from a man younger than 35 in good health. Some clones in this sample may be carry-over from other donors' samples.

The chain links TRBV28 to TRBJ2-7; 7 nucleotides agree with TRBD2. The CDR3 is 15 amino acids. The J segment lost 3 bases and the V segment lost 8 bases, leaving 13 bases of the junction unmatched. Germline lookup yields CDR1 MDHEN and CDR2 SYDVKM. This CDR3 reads CASGFGETSSYEQYF. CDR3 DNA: TGTGCCAGCGGATTTGGGGAGACTAGCAGCTACGAGCAGTACTTC.

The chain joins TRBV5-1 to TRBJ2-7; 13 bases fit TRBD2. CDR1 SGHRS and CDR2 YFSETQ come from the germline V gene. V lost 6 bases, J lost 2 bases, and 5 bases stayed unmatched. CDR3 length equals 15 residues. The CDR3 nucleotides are TGCGCCAGCAACGGACTAGCGGGAGACCCCTACGAGCAGTACTTC. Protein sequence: CASNGLAGDPYEQYF.

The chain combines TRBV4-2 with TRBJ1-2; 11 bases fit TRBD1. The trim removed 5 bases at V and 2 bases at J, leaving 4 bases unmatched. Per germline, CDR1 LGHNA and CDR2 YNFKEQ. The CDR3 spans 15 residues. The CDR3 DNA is TGTGCCAGCAGCTTGGGGGACAGGGGGAACTATGGCTACACCTTC. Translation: CASSLGDRGNYGYTF.

The CDR3 DNA is TGTGCCAGCAGTTTAGGGACAGGGAGTACCGGGGAGCTGTTTTTT. This sequence encodes CASSLGTGSTGELFF. The rearrangement uses TRBV6-5 and TRBJ2-2; TRBD1 matches 9 bases. The CDR3 spans 15 residues. V gave up 4 bases and J gave up 5 bases; unmatched junction bases: 5. Germline values: CDR1 MNHEY, CDR2 SVGAGI.

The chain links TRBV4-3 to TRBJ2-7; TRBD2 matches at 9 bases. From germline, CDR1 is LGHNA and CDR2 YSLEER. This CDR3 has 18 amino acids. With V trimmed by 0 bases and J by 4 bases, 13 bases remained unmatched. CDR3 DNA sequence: TGCGCCAGCAGCCAAGATGGGCGGGAGGGCCCTTCGGTGTACGAGCAGTACTTC. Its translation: CASSQDGREGPSVYEQYF.

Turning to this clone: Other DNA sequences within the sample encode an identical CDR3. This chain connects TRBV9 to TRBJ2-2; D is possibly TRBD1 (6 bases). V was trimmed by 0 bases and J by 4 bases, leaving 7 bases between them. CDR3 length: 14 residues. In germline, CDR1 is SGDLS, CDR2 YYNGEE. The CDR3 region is CASSVARGTGELFF. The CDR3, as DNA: TGTGCCAGCAGCGTAGCCAGGGGCACCGGGGAGCTGTTTTTT.

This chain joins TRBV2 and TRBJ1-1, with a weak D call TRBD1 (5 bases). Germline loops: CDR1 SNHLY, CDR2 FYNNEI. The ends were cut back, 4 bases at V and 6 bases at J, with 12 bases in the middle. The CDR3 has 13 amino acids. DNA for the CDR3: TGTGCCAGCAGTGTGGGCCCCAGGGCTGAAGCTTTCTTT. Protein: CASSVGPRAEAFF.

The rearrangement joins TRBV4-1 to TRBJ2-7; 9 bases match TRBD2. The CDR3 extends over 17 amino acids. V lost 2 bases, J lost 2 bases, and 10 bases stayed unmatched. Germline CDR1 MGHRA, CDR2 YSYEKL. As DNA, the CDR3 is TGCGCCAGCAGCCAATCTACTCCGGGACTAGCAGCCTACGAGCAGTACTTC. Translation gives CASSQSTPGLAAYEQYF.

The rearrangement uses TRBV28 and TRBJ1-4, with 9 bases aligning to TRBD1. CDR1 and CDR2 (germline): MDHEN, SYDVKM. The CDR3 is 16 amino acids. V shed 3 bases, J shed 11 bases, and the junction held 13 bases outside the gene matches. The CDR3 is CASSFHTGTGRRKLFF. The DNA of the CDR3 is TGTGCCAGCAGTTTCCATACCGGGACAGGGCGTCGGAAACTGTTTTTT.

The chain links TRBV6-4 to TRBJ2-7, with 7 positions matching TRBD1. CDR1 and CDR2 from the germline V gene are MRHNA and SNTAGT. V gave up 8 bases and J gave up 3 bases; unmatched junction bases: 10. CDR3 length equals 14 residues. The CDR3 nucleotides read TGTGCCAGCCGAGCCCCCGGGACAGTCTACGAGCAGTACTTC. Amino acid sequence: CASRAPGTVYEQYF.

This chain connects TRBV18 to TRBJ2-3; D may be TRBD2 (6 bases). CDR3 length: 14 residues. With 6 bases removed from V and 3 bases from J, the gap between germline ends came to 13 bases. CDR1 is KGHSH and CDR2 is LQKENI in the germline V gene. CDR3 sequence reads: CASSPAGRTDTQYF. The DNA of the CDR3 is TGTGCCAGCTCCCCTGCGGGGCGGACAGATACGCAGTATTTT.

The CDR3 region is CASSEAITLNGYEQYF. The CDR3 DNA follows: TGTGCCAGCAGTGAAGCGATAACCCTCAATGGGTACGAGCAGTACTTC. The chain employs TRBV2 and TRBJ2-7; D remains ambiguous. Trimming removed 0 bases at V and 4 bases at J, with 16 bases between. This CDR3 has 16 residues. Germline values: CDR1 SNHLY, CDR2 FYNNEI.

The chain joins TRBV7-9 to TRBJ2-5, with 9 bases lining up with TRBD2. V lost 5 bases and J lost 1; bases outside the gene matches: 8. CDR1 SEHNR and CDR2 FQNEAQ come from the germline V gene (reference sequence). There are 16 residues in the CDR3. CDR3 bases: TGTGCCAGCAGCCTAAGGCCGCGGGAGGGCCAAGAGACCCAGTACTTC. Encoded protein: CASSLRPREGQETQYF.

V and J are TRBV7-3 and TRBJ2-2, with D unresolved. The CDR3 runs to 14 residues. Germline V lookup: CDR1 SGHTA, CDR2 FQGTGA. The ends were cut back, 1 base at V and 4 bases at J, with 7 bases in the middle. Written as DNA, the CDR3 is TGTGCCAGCAGCTTAATGCCAGTCACCGGGGAGCTGTTTTTT. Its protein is CASSLMPVTGELFF.

This CDR3 is CASRGETSGGTDTQYF. CDR3 nucleotide sequence: TGTGCCAGCAGGGGGGAGACTAGCGGAGGCACAGATACGCAGTATTTT. This chain connects TRBV7-9 to TRBJ2-3, with 9 bases that match TRBD2. This CDR3 comprises 16 residues. Germline CDR1 reads SEHNR; CDR2 reads FQNEAQ (reference sequence). V shed 6 bases and J 1 base; nucleotides not matched to a gene: 8.